Listed here are 23 T cell receptor beta chains from one sample, sequenced in a study of T cells after yellow fever vaccination. MiXCR was run by TCRdb on the 5' RACE reads, yielding one entry per CDR3 protein. The sample yields about 320,000 distinct CDR3 sequences, around 4.5% seen once. This material consisted of PBMCs, taken 15 days after the yellow fever booster vaccination. The source of these receptors is a man between 18 and 29 years old who received the YFV17D yellow fever vaccine.

This clonotype was seen many times. The chain has TRBV9 and TRBJ1-2; the D is unclear. Germline CDR1 SGDLS, CDR2 YYNGEE. CDR3 length equals 15 residues. Trimming removed 2 bases at V and 3 bases at J, with 14 bases between. This chain's CDR3 is CASSVTTQGYYGYTF. The DNA of the CDR3 is TGTGCCAGCAGCGTGACAACCCAAGGGTACTATGGCTACACCTTC.

Only a few counts were recorded for this clonotype. The V gene is TRBV27, the J gene TRBJ1-2; the match to TRBD1 covers 10 bases. V was pared by 4 bases and J by 5 bases, with 10 bases of the junction left unmatched. CDR3 length: 16 amino acids. Germline CDR1 and CDR2: MNHEY and SMNVEV (reference sequence). The CDR3 coding sequence is TGTGCCAGCAGTTCCAGGACAGGGGGAATTTCTTATGGCTACACCTTC. Translating it yields CASSSRTGGISYGYTF.

CDR3 protein: CSAMEYGYTF. CDR3 in DNA: TGCAGTGCCATGGAGTATGGCTACACCTTC. The V call is TRBV20-1, the J call TRBJ1-2; D uncertain. CDR3 length: 10 residues. The V end lost 6 bases, the J end lost 5 bases, and 7 bases lay between the germline ends. CDR1 is DFQATT, CDR2 SNEGSKA, per germline (reference sequence).

This clonotype was detected only a few times. This rearrangement joins TRBV7-2 to TRBJ1-2, with D maybe TRBD1 (5 bases). Between the trimmed V and J ends, which lost 5 bases and 5 bases, there was a span of 18 bases. Germline CDR1 SGHTA, CDR2 FQGNSA. CDR3 size: 15 residues. In DNA form, the CDR3 reads TGTGCCAGCAGCCATAGGGGCGGGGAAGGTTATGGCTACACCTTC. The encoded protein is CASSHRGGEGYGYTF.

There are many counts of this clonotype. The chain recombines TRBV12-3 or TRBV12-4 with TRBJ2-1; D might be TRBD1 (6 bases). The CDR3 runs 15 residues. Trimming took 0 bases from V and 7 from J, leaving 13 bases between them. The CDR3 sequence: CASSLAFGGFNEQFF. The CDR3 DNA is TGTGCCAGCAGTTTAGCTTTTGGGGGCTTTAATGAGCAGTTCTTC.

This clonotype was seen only a few times. The V gene is TRBV19, the J gene TRBJ2-5, with 12 positions matching TRBD2. V gave up 5 bases and J gave up 3 bases; unmatched junction bases: 4. CDR3 length: 15 amino acids. In germline, CDR1 is LNHDA, CDR2 SQIVND (reference sequence). In nucleotides, the CDR3 is TGTGCCAGTAGTGCCCGACTAGCGGGGGAAGAGACCCAGTACTTC. Its protein product is CASSARLAGEETQYF. Full variable domain (missing parts from reference TRBV19 and TRBJ2-5): DGGITQSPKYLFRKEGQNVTLSCEQNLNHDAMYWYRQDPGQGLRLIYYSQIVNDFQKGDIAEGYSVSREKKESFPLTVTSAQKNPTAFYLCASSARLAGEETQYFGPGTRLLVL.

This clonotype was counted a few times. The chain combines TRBV4-1 with TRBJ2-1; 9 nucleotides match TRBD1. V shed 0 bases and J 7 bases; nucleotides not matched to a gene: 7. Germline V gives CDR1 MGHRA, CDR2 YSYEKL. The CDR3 totals 16 residues. The CDR3 reads CASSQEYRGQWNEQFF. The CDR3 nucleotides read TGCGCCAGCAGCCAAGAATACAGGGGGCAATGGAATGAGCAGTTCTTC.

At least ten counts were recorded for this clonotype. The genes are TRBV12-3 or TRBV12-4 and TRBJ1-2, with D tentatively TRBD1 (5 bases). Trimming left V 5 bases short and J 3 bases short, with 16 bases between. The CDR3 extends over 15 amino acids. The CDR3 DNA reads as TGTGCCAGCAGTCTAGGAAAGGGAGGGGACTATGGCTACACCTTC. This sequence encodes CASSLGKGGDYGYTF.

This clonotype occurred many times. J is TRBJ2-5 and V is TRBV7-9; D possibly corresponds to TRBD2 (6 bases). The CDR3 totals 13 residues. V lost 6 bases and J 3 bases, leaving 11 bases between the germline ends. From germline, CDR1 is SEHNR and CDR2 FQNEAQ (reference sequence). The DNA for the CDR3 is TGTGCCAGCAGACTGACTAGGGAAGAGACCCAGTACTTC. Protein sequence: CASRLTREETQYF.

In this sample, this clonotype turned up many times. V is TRBV12-3 or TRBV12-4 and J is TRBJ1-6; D gene ambiguous. V was pared by 5 bases and J by 7 bases, with 6 bases between. This CDR3 has 12 residues. In DNA form, the CDR3 reads TGTGCCAGCAGTCCGAGGAATTCACCCCTCCACTTT. This codes for CASSPRNSPLHF.

This clonotype was seen at least ten times. V is TRBV5-6 and J is TRBJ2-7; 7 bases align to TRBD1. Germline CDR1 reads SGHDT; CDR2 reads YYEEEE. The CDR3 has 16 amino acids. V shed 0 bases and J 0 bases; nucleotides not matched to a gene: 6. CDR3 region: CASSLAGTVSSYEQYF. CDR3 in DNA: TGTGCCAGCAGCTTGGCCGGGACAGTAAGCTCCTACGAGCAGTACTTC.

This clonotype came up a few times. The chain uses TRBV7-9 and TRBJ2-7, with D tentatively TRBD2 (6 bases). CDR3 length: 12 residues. CDR1 and CDR2 (germline): SEHNR, FQNEAQ (reference sequence). The V end was cut by 4 bases, the J end by 3 bases, with 7 bases between. The CDR3 nucleotides are TGTGCCAGCAGCTGGGGAGGCTACGAGCAGTACGTC. It is translated as CASSWGGYEQYV.

The table lists this clonotype with a few counts. The chain has TRBV5-4 and TRBJ2-7; perhaps TRBD1 as D (6 bases). This CDR3 contains 14 residues. V lost 4 bases, J lost 2 bases, and 13 bases lay in between. In germline, CDR1 is SGHNT, CDR2 YYREEE (reference sequence). The CDR3: CASSPGDKTYEQYF. The CDR3 nucleotides read TGTGCCAGCAGCCCAGGGGATAAAACCTACGAGCAGTACTTC.

This clonotype was seen ten or more times. The chain couples TRBV7-2 to TRBJ2-7, with no clear D. From germline, CDR1 is SGHTA and CDR2 FQGNSA. Trimming shortened V by 1 base and J by 2 bases, and 9 bases separated the two germline ends. This CDR3 is 14 amino acids long. The CDR3 protein is CASSLGVVPYEQYV. The CDR3 bases are TGTGCCAGCAGCTTAGGGGTCGTTCCCTACGAGCAGTACGTC.

The chain combines TRBV20-1 with TRBJ1-2, with 11 bases aligning to TRBD1. The junction had 10 bases not matched to a gene; V was cut back by 1 base and J by 9 bases. The CDR3 runs to 15 residues. Germline lookup yields CDR1 DFQATT and CDR2 SNEGSKA (reference sequence). DNA of the CDR3: TGCAGTGCTAGAGGAGGGACAGGGGGGCCAAATTGCTACACCTTC. Residues: CSARGGTGGPNCYTF.

In its sample, this clonotype was seen many times. This rearrangement joins TRBV2 to TRBJ1-5; D is unclear. The ends were cut back, 3 bases at V and 7 bases at J, with 10 bases in the middle. CDR1 is SNHLY, CDR2 FYNNEI, per germline. The CDR3 is 13 residues long. CDR3 loop: CASSDKVWQPQHF. The CDR3 bases are TGTGCCAGCAGTGATAAGGTATGGCAGCCCCAGCATTTT.

This clonotype has ten or more counts. The gene calls are TRBV29-1 and TRBJ2-5; perhaps TRBD2 as D (7 bases). The CDR3 consists of 17 residues. The germline CDR1 and CDR2 sequences are SQVTM and ANQGSEA. The germline V and J ends were trimmed by 2 bases and 7 bases, with 26 bases remaining between them. The DNA for the CDR3 is TGCAGCGTTGAACCCCTCGGCGGGGGCTCTAGGGAGATGACCCAGTACTTC. Its translation is CSVEPLGGGSREMTQYF.

A few counts support this clonotype. This rearrangement joins TRBV19 to TRBJ2-3, with 10 positions matching TRBD1. Germline V gives CDR1 LNHDA, CDR2 SQIVND (reference sequence). The CDR3 covers 14 residues. V shed 5 bases, J shed 5 bases, and the junction held 4 bases outside the gene matches. CDR3 nucleotide sequence: TGTGCCAGTAGTGCGGACAGGGGGGTAGATACGCAGTATTTT. Encoded protein: CASSADRGVDTQYF.

This clonotype was seen many times. The chain employs TRBV12-3 or TRBV12-4 and TRBJ1-1; a weak D match, TRBD1 (6 bases). This CDR3 is 14 amino acids long. The ends were cut back, 6 bases at V and 0 bases at J, with 11 bases in the middle. The CDR3 sequence: CASSLGQMNTEAFF. In DNA form, the CDR3 reads TGTGCCAGCAGCTTGGGACAAATGAACACTGAAGCTTTCTTT.

This clonotype was seen ten or more times. The V gene is TRBV7-2, the J gene TRBJ2-3, with 7 bases that match TRBD2. J lost 2 bases, V lost 5 bases, and 7 bases had no gene match. This CDR3 contains 15 residues. Germline assignment: CDR1 SGHTA and CDR2 FQGNSA. CDR3 loop: CASSPSGLFTDTQYF. CDR3 bases: TGTGCCAGCAGCCCTAGCGGACTGTTCACAGATACGCAGTATTTT.

The table lists this clonotype with a few counts. The V and J genes are TRBV12-5 and TRBJ1-1, with 8 bases fitting TRBD1. This CDR3 comprises 14 residues. V lost 6 bases to trimming and J lost 4 bases; unmatched junction nucleotides: 7. Germline V gene sequence: CDR1 LGHNT, CDR2 FRNRAP. This CDR3 reads CASGTGTGITEAFF. The CDR3 bases are TGTGCTAGTGGAACCGGGACAGGTATCACTGAAGCTTTCTTT.

This chain connects TRBV18 to TRBJ1-2; TRBD1 is a possible D gene (6 bases). Germline CDR1 is KGHSH and CDR2 is LQKENI. The CDR3 runs 13 residues. Trimming left V 6 bases short and J 4 bases short, with 12 bases between. CDR3 coding DNA: TGTGCCAGCTCGCAAGACAGGAGCTATGGCTACACCTTC. As protein: CASSQDRSYGYTF.

This clonotype was seen many times. The chain's CDR3 is CASSSGGGTNEKLFF. Here the CDR3 DNA reads TGTGCCAGCAGCTCTGGAGGTGGAACTAATGAAAAACTGTTTTTT. The chain carries TRBV7-2 and TRBJ1-4; the D is unclear. This CDR3 contains 15 residues. The germline gives CDR1 SGHTA, CDR2 FQGNSA. V lost 4 bases to trimming and J lost 1 base, with 10 bases between them.